This TCR beta chain was documented in a study of T cells expressing NK-cell markers. Study-level background: Source material for TCR beta repertoires consisted of sorted CD3+CD56+NKG2C+, CD3+CD56+NKG2C- and CD3+CD56-NKG2C+ T cells. Regarding the study as a whole: CD8+ T cells in 5 or 6 donors included dominant NKG2C+ clonotypes at about 1.0-7.5%. Researchers report these clonotypes also headed the CD3+CD56-NKG2C+ fraction in a few donors.

With regard to this clonotype: Antigen specificity is unknown.

TCR beta cDNA was generated via 5'RACE template switching incorporating UMIs. TCRdb re-called the 5' RACE reads and catalogs CDR3 proteins one per entry, DNA excluded. The repertoire table contains approximately 460,000 distinct CDR3 sequences. Germline V CDR1 and CDR2: SGDLS, YYNGEE. This CDR3 is 13 amino acids long. Sequenced sample: blood T cells: a sorted CD56 or NKG2C T cell subset, CD4+ or CD8+ T cells, or bulk PBMC T cells (not recorded which). V usage is TRBV9 and J usage is TRBJ2-3; with no DNA, the TCRdb D assignment of TRBD1 cannot be verified. This TCR came from a woman aged 18 to 75 in good health. The CDR3 reads CASKTGTTDTQYF.